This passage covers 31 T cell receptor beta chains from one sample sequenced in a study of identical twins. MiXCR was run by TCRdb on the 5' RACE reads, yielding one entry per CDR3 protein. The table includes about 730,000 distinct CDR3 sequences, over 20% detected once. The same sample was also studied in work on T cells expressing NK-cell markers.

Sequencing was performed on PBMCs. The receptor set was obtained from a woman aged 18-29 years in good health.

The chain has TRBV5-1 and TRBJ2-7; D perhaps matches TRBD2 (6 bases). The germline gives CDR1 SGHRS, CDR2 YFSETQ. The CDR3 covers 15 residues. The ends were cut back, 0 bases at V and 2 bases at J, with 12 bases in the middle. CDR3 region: CASSLDGGAAYEQYF. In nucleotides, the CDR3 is TGCGCCAGCAGCTTGGATGGAGGGGCAGCCTACGAGCAGTACTTC.

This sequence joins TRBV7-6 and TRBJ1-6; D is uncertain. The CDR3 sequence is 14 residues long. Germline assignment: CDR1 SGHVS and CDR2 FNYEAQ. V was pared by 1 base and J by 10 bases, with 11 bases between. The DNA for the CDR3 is TGTGCCAGCAGCTTAGTATCGGGGAACTCACCCCTCCACTTT. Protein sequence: CASSLVSGNSPLHF.

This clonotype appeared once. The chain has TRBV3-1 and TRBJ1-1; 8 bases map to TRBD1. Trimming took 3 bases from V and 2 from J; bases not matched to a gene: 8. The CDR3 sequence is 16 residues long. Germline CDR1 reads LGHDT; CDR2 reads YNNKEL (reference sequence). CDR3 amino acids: CASSHPYDRGNTEAFF. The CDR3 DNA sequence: TGTGCCAGCAGCCACCCCTATGACAGGGGAAACACTGAAGCTTTCTTT.

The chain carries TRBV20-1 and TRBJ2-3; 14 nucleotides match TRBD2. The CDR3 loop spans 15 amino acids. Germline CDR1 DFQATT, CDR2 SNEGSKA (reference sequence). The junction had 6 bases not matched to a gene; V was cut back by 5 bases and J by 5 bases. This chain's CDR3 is CSAAGTSGRIDTQYF. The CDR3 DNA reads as TGCAGTGCTGCTGGGACTAGCGGGAGAATAGATACGCAGTATTTT.

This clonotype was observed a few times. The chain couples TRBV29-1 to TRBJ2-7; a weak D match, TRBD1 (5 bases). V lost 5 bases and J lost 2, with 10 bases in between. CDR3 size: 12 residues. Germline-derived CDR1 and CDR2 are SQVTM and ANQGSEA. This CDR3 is CSVYQGPYEQYF. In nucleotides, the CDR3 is TGCAGCGTTTACCAGGGTCCCTACGAGCAGTACTTC.

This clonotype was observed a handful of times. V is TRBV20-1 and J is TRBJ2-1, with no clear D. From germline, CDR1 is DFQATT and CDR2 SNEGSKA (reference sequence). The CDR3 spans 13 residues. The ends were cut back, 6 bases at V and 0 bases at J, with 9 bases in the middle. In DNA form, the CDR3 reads TGCAGTGCCCCGGCCCGCTCCTACAATGAGCAGTTCTTC. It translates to CSAPARSYNEQFF.

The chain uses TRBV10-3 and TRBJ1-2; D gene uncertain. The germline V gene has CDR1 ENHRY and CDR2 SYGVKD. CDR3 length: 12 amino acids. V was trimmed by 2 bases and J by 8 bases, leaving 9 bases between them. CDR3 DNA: TGTGCCATCAGTGAGGGGGTACGGGGCTACACCTTC. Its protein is CAISEGVRGYTF.

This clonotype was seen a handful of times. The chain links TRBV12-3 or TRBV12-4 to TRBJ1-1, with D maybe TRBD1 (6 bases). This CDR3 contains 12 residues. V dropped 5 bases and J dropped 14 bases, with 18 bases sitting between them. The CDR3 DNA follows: TGTGCCAGCAGTAGAAACAGGGAGTTTTCGTTCTTT. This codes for CASSRNREFSFF.

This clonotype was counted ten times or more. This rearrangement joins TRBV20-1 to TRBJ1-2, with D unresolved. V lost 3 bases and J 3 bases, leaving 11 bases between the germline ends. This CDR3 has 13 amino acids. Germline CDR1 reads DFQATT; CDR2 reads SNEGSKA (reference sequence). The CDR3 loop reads CSASSGLDYGYTF. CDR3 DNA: TGCAGTGCTAGCAGCGGGTTGGACTATGGCTACACCTTC.

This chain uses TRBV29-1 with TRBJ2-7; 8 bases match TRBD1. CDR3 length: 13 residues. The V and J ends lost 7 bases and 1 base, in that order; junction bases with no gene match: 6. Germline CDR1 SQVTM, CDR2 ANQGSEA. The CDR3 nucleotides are TGCAGCGGAGGACAGGGAAGATCCTACGAGCAGTACTTC. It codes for CSGGQGRSYEQYF.

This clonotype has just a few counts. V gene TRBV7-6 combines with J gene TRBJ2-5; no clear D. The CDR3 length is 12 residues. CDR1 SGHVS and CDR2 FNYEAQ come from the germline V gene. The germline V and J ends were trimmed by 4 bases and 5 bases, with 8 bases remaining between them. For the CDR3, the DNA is TGTGCCAGCAGCTCCTTAGAGGAGACCCAGTACTTC. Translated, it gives CASSSLEETQYF.

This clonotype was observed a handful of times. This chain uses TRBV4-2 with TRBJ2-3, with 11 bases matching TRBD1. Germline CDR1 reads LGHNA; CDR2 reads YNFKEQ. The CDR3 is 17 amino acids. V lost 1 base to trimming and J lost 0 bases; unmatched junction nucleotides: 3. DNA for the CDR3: TGTGCCAGCAGCCAAGCTGGGACAGGGGGAAGCACAGATACGCAGTATTTT. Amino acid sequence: CASSQAGTGGSTDTQYF.

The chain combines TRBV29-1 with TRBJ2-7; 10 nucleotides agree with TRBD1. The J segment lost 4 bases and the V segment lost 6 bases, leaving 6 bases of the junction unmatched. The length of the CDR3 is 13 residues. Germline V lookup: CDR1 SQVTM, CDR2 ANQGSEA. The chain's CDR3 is CSVTGQGGYEQYF. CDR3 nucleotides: TGCAGCGTGACCGGACAGGGGGGGTACGAGCAGTACTTC.

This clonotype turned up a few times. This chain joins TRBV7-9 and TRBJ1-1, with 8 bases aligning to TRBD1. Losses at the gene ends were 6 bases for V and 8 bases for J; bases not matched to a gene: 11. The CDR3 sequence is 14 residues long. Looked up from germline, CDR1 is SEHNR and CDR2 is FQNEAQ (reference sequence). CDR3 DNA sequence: TGTGCCAGCAGTTACGCCGATGGACAGGGCGAAGCTTTCTTT. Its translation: CASSYADGQGEAFF.

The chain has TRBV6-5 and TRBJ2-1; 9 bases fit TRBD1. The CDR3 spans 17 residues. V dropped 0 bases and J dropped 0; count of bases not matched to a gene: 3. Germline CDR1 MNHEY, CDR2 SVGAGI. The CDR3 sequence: CASSYSRQGGSYNEQFF. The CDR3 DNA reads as TGTGCCAGCAGTTACTCGAGACAGGGGGGCTCCTACAATGAGCAGTTCTTC.

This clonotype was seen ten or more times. CDR3 DNA: TGTGCCAGCAGTTACCCGTCGCGGGGGCAGGGATCCTACGAGCAGTACTTC. It codes for CASSYPSRGQGSYEQYF. The chain employs TRBV6-5 and TRBJ2-7; TRBD2 is a possible D gene (7 bases). The ends were cut back, 2 bases at V and 1 base at J, with 18 bases in the middle. Germline V gene lookup returns CDR1 MNHEY and CDR2 SVGAGI. The CDR3 length is 17 residues.

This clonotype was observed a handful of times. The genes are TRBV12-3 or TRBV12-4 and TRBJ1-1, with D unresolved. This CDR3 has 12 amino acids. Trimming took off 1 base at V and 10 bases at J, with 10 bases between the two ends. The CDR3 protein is CASSLGFFSAFF. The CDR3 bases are TGTGCCAGCAGTTTAGGGTTCTTTTCAGCTTTCTTT.

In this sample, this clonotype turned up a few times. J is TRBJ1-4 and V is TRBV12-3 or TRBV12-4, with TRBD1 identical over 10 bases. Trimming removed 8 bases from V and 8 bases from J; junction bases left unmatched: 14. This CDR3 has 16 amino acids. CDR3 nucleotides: TGTGCCAGCGGCGCAGACCCCGGGACAGGGGAGGAAAAACTGTTTTTT. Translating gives CASGADPGTGEEKLFF.

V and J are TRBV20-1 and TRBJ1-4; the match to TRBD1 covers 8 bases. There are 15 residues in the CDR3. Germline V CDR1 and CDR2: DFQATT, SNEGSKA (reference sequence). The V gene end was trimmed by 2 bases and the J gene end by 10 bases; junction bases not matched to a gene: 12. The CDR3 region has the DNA TGCAGTGCTAGATTTACCGGGACAGGAGTTGGAAAACTGTTTTTT. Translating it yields CSARFTGTGVGKLFF.

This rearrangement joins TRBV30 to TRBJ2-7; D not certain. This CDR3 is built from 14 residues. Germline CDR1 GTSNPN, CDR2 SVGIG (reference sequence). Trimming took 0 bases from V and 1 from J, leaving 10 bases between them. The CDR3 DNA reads TGTGCCTGGAGTGTATCTGACGGATCCTACGAGCAGTACTTC. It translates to CAWSVSDGSYEQYF.

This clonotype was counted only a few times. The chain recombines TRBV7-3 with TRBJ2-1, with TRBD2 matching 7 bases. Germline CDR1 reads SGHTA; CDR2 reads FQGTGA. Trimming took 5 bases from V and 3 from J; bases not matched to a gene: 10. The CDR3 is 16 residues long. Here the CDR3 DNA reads TGTGCCAGCAGCCCTTCTCGGGGGGTAATCTACAATGAGCAGTTCTTC. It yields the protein CASSPSRGVIYNEQFF.

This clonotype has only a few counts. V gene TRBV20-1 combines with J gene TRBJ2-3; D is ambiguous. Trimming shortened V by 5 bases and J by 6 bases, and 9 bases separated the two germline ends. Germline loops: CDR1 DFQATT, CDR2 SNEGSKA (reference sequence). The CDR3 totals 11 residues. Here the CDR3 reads CSAGKSDTQYF. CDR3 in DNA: TGCAGTGCTGGAAAGAGTGATACGCAGTATTTT.

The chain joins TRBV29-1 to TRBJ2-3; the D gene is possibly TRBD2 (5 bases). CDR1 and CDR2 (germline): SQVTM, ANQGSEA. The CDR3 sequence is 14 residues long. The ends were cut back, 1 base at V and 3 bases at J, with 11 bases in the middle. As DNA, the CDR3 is TGCAGCGTTGAAGGCCCGGGGAGAACAGATACGCAGTATTTT. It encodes CSVEGPGRTDTQYF.

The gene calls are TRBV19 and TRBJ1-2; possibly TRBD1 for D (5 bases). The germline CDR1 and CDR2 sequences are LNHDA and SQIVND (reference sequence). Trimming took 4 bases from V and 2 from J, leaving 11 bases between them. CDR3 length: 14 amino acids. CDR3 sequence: CASSKPQGNYGYTF. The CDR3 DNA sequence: TGTGCCAGTAGTAAACCCCAGGGAAACTATGGCTACACCTTC.

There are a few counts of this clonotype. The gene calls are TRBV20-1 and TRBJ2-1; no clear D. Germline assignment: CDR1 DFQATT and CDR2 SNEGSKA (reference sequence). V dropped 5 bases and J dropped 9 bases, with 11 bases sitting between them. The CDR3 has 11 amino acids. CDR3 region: CSAQGVLEQFF. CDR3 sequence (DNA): TGCAGTGCTCAAGGAGTTCTTGAGCAGTTCTTC.

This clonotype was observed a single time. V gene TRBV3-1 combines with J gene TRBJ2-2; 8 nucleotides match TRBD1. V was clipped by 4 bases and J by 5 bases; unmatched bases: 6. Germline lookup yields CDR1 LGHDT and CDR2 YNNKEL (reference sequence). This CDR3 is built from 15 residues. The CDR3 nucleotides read TGTGCCAGCAGCCGGGGGGACAGGAGAACCGGGGAGCTGTTTTTT. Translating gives CASSRGDRRTGELFF. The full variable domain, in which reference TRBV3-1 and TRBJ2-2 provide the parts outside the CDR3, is DTAVSQTPKYLVTQMGNDKSIKCEQNLGHDTMYWYKQDSKKFLKIMFSYNNKELIINETVPNRFSPKSPDKAHLNLHINSLELGDSAVYFCASSRGDRRTGELFFGEGSRLTVL.

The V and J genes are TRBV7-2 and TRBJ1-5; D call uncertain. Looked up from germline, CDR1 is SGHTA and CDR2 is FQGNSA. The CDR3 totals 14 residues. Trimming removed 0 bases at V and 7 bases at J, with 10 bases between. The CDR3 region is CASSLAGRRQPQHF. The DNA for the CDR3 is TGTGCCAGCAGCTTAGCCGGGAGAAGGCAGCCCCAGCATTTT.

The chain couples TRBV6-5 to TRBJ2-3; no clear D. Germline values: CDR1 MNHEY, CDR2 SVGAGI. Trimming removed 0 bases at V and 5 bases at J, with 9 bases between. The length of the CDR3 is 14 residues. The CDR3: CASSYSKDGDTQYF. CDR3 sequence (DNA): TGTGCCAGCAGTTACTCAAAAGATGGAGATACGCAGTATTTT.

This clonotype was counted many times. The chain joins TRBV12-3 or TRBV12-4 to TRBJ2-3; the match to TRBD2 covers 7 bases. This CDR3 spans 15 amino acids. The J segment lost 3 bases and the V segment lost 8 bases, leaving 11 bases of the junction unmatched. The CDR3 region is CASDSGGPPTDTQYF. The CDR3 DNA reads TGTGCCAGCGACTCGGGGGGACCGCCTACAGATACGCAGTATTTT.

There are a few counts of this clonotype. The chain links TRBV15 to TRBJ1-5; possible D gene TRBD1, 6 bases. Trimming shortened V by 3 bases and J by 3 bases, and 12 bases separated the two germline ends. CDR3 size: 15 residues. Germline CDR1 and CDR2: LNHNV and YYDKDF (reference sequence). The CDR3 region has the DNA TGTGCCACCAGCAGCCTTGGACAGTCCAATCAGCCCCAGCATTTT. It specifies CATSSLGQSNQPQHF. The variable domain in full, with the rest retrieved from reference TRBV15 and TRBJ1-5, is DAMVIQNPRYQVTQFGKPVTLSCSQTLNHNVMYWYQQKSSQAPKLLFHYYDKDFNNEADTPDNFQSRRPNTSFCFLDIRSPGLGDTAMYLCATSSLGQSNQPQHFGDGTRLSIL.

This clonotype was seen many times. CDR3 residues: CATRGLAVLNTGELFF. The CDR3, as DNA: TGTGCCACCCGAGGGCTAGCGGTTCTGAACACCGGGGAGCTGTTTTTT. The rearrangement joins TRBV27 to TRBJ2-2; 7 bases agree with TRBD2. Per the germline V gene, CDR1 is MNHEY and CDR2 is SMNVEV (reference sequence). V dropped 10 bases and J dropped 1; count of bases not matched to a gene: 12. The length of the CDR3 is 16 residues.